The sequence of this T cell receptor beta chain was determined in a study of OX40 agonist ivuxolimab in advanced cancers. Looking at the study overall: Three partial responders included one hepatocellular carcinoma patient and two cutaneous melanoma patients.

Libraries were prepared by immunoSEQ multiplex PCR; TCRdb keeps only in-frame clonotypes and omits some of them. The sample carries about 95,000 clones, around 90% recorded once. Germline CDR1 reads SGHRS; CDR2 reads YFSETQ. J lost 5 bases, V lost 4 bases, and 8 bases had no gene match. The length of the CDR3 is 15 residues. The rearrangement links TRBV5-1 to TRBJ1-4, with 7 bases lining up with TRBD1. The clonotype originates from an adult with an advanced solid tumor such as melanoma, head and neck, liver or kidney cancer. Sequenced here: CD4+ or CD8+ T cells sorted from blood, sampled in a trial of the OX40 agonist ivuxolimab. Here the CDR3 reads CASSAPTGKNEKLFF. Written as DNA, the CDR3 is TGCGCCAGCAGCGCCCCGACAGGGAAGAATGAAAAACTGTTTTTT.